A selection of T cell receptor beta chains follows, all from one sample in a study of control samples from healthy donors and cancer patients. The repertoire was sequenced with immunoSEQ multiplex PCR; TCRdb's copy has only in-frame clones and lacks some. The table has some 100,000 clones, 90% seen once. The sample consisted of blood. The receptors were sampled from a human donor in good health. The donor label of this sample is uncertain. Each CDR3 is given with its conserved first and last residue. D genes are given only for firm matches. Rows give clone size only sometimes, using once, few, many, or a class for an expanded clone.

NA TRBJ1-5 TRBV19 NA CASSMGRGPNQPQHF TGTGCCAGTAGTATGGGGCGGGGACCCAATCAGCCCCAGCATTTT
few TRBJ1-4 TRBV30 NA CAWNRGSEKLFF TGTGCCTGGAATAGGGGAAGTGAAAAACTGTTTTTT
few TRBJ2-3 TRBV30 NA CAWRTLPTDTQYF TGTGCCTGGAGGACGCTTCCCACAGATACGCAGTATTTT
NA TRBJ2-3 TRBV6-5 TRBD2 CASRGGTSGDDTQYF TGTGCCAGCAGGGGAGGGACTAGCGGGGACGATACGCAGTATTTT
NA TRBJ2-5 TRBV19 NA CASSSPGADETQYF TGTGCCAGTAGTTCGCCAGGGGCCGATGAGACCCAGTACTTC
NA TRBJ2-5 TRBV7-3 NA CASSLRIQETQYF TGTGCCAGCAGCTTACGAATCCAAGAGACCCAGTACTTC
NA TRBJ2-3 TRBV6-1 NA CASSERGGGGTDTQYF TGTGCCAGCAGTGAGCGCGGCGGAGGGGGCACAGATACGCAGTATTTT
NA TRBJ2-5 TRBV25-1 NA CASSRGQTQETQYF TGTGCCAGCTCTCGTGGACAGACACAAGAGACCCAGTACTTC
NA TRBJ2-2 TRBV27 NA CASSLSPRKNTGELFF TGTGCCAGCAGTTTATCGCCCCGAAAGAACACCGGGGAGCTGTTTTTT
NA TRBJ1-1 TRBV10-1 NA CASSRTVNTEAFF TGCGCCAGCAGTAGGACAGTGAACACTGAAGCTTTCTTT
NA TRBJ2-2 TRBV27 TRBD2 CASSQLPTSDTGELFF TGTGCCAGCAGCCAACTACCCACTAGCGACACCGGGGAGCTGTTTTTT
NA TRBJ2-1 TRBV14 TRBD1 CASSQAGQGKFYNEQFF TGTGCCAGCAGCCAAGCTGGACAGGGGAAATTCTACAATGAGCAGTTCTTC
many TRBJ1-5 TRBV4-3 NA CASSQYRDQPQHF TGCGCCAGCAGCCAATACAGGGATCAGCCCCAGCATTTT
NA TRBJ2-7 TRBV2 NA CASTPHYEQYF TGTGCCAGCACCCCTCACTACGAGCAGTACTTC
NA TRBJ1-4 TRBV6-4 NA CASSAQDGEKLFF TGTGCCAGCAGTGCGCAGGACGGTGAAAAACTGTTTTTT
NA TRBJ2-2 TRBV9 NA CASSAHTNTGELFF TGTGCCAGCAGCGCACACACGAACACCGGGGAGCTGTTTTTT
NA TRBJ2-7 TRBV11-1 TRBD1 CASSSPGGQGLREQYF TGTGCCAGCAGCTCGCCGGGGGGACAGGGTCTCCGCGAGCAGTACTTC
once TRBJ2-5 TRBV18 NA CASSPRGGETQYF TGTGCCAGCTCACCACGAGGGGGGGAGACCCAGTACTTC
few TRBJ1-6 TRBV7-9 NA CASSSTVRNSPLHF TGTGCCAGCAGCTCGACAGTGAGGAATTCACCCCTCCACTTT
NA TRBJ1-4 TRBV6-5 NA CASSPGVEVGKLFF TGTGCCAGCAGCCCCGGGGTGGAGGTTGGAAAACTGTTTTTT
NA TRBJ2-4 TRBV7-6 TRBD1 CASSLGQGAKNIQYF TGTGCCAGCAGCTTAGGACAGGGAGCCAAAAACATTCAGTACTTC
NA TRBJ2-3 TRBV30 NA CAWSVLRVVPGGNTSTDTQYF TGTGCCTGGAGTGTACTTCGTGTCGTGCCAGGGGGGAACACTAGCACAGATACGCAGTATTTT
NA TRBJ2-7 TRBV7-9 NA CASSLYGAYEQYF TGTGCCAGCAGCTTATACGGCGCCTACGAGCAGTACTTC
NA TRBJ2-2 TRBV11-2 TRBD2 CASSIIAGGPPGELFF TGTGCCAGCAGCATCATAGCGGGGGGGCCCCCCGGGGAGCTGTTTTTT
NA TRBJ1-2 TRBV27 TRBD1 CASRQSGTGGRGYTF TGTGCCAGCAGACAATCCGGGACAGGGGGTCGTGGCTACACCTTC
NA TRBJ1-2 TRBV6-5 TRBD1 CASRKGQGGLYGYTF TGTGCCAGCAGGAAGGGACAGGGGGGTCTATACGGCTACACCTTC
NA TRBJ2-2 TRBV4-1 NA CASRLGPRGGELFF TGCGCCAGCAGACTGGGCCCCCGGGGTGGGGAGCTGTTTTTT
once TRBJ1-3 TRBV15 TRBD1 CATSNGDRGQRNTIYF TGTGCCACCAGCAATGGGGACAGGGGGCAAAGAAACACCATATATTTT
NA TRBJ2-7 TRBV25-1 TRBD1 CASSDDIRRGQEVNEQYF TGTGCCAGCAGTGACGATATAAGAAGAGGACAGGAGGTCAACGAGCAGTACTTC
medium-sized TRBJ2-2 TRBV6-4 NA CASSDRDTGELFF TGTGCCAGCAGTGACAGGGACACCGGGGAGCTGTTTTTT
NA TRBJ2-7 TRBV9 TRBD2 CASSVGIGGLAGSYEQYF TGTGCCAGCAGCGTAGGAATCGGAGGACTAGCGGGGTCCTACGAGCAGTACTTC
NA TRBJ2-7 TRBV18 TRBD2 CASSPDASVGRVYEQYF TGTGCCAGCTCACCAGATGCATCCGTTGGGAGGGTCTACGAGCAGTACTTC
NA TRBJ1-4 TRBV10-3 NA CASGGERREKLFF TGTGCCAGTGGAGGGGAGAGGCGAGAAAAACTGTTTTTT
once TRBJ1-3 TRBV25-1 NA CASRGTVSGNTIYF TGTGCCAGCAGGGGAACAGTTTCGGGAAACACCATATATTTT
NA TRBJ1-1 TRBV30 NA CAWSLEVINAEAFF TGTGCCTGGAGTTTGGAGGTTATTAATGCTGAAGCTTTCTTT
NA TRBJ2-2 TRBV2 TRBD2 CASRELAGGAGGELFF TGTGCCAGCAGAGAACTAGCGGGGGGAGCCGGCGGGGAGCTGTTTTTT
NA TRBJ1-3 TRBV6-6 NA CASSKDFPGNTIYF TGTGCCAGCAGCAAGGACTTCCCTGGAAACACCATATATTTT
NA TRBJ1-1 TRBV3-1/TRBV3-2 TRBD1 CASSLTAQTGKTEAFF TGTGCCAGCAGCCTAACCGCTCAGACAGGGAAAACTGAAGCTTTCTTT
NA TRBJ2-2 TRBV9 NA CASSVSREGGELFF TGTGCCAGCAGCGTCAGCAGGGAAGGTGGGGAGCTGTTTTTT
NA TRBJ1-4 TRBV29-1 NA CSVEDSSGGQGNEKLFF TGCAGCGTTGAAGATTCGAGTGGTGGGCAGGGGAATGAAAAACTGTTTTTT
NA TRBJ2-7 TRBV5-6 NA CASSWAGGHEQYF TGTGCCAGCAGCTGGGCCGGGGGGCACGAGCAGTACTTC
NA TRBJ1-2 TRBV10-3 TRBD1 CAISETTGEYGYTF TGTGCCATCAGTGAGACGACAGGGGAGTATGGCTACACCTTC
NA TRBJ2-1 TRBV11-2 NA CASSQRTDSYNEQFF TGTGCCAGCAGCCAGAGGACAGATTCCTACAATGAGCAGTTCTTC